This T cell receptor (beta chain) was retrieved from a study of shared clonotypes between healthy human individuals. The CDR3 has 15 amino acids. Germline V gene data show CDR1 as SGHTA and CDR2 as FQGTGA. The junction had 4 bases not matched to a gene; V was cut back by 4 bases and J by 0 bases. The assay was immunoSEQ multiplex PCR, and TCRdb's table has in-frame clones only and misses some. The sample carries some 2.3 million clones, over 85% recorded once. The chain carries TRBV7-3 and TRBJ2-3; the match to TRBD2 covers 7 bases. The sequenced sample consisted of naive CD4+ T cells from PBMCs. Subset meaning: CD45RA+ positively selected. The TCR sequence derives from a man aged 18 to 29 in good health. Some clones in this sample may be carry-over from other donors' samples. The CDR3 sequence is CASSYNGRSTDTQYF. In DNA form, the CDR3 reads TGTGCCAGCAGCTACAACGGGAGGAGCACAGATACGCAGTATTTT.